The rows below give T cell receptor beta chains drawn from one sample of a study of cytomegalovirus exposure and HLA in healthy donors. Assay used: immunoSEQ multiplex PCR; TCRdb lists only in-frame clones, some missing. The data show some 150,000 clones, with roughly four fifths seen just once and less than 15% held by the top ten. Material for sequencing was PBMCs. The receptor source for this set is a woman between 50 and 59 years old in good health and CMV-seronegative. CDR3s include the opening cysteine and the closing phenylalanine or tryptophan. A D gene is named only where the DNA matches it firmly. Clone size is not always given. Where it is, it says once, few, many or a class for expanded clones.

d_call: TRBD1
j_call: TRBJ2-2
v_call: TRBV28
clone_size: -
cdr3_nt: TGTGCCGGACAGGGGAGCACCGGGGAGCTGTTTTTT
cdr3_aa: CAGQGSTGELFF

d_call: TRBD1
j_call: TRBJ2-7
v_call: TRBV4-1
clone_size: -
cdr3_nt: TGCGCCAGCAGCCAAGGACAGACAGGGACCTACGAGCAGTACTTC
cdr3_aa: CASSQGQTGTYEQYF

d_call: TRBD2
j_call: TRBJ2-2
v_call: TRBV29-1
clone_size: -
cdr3_nt: TGCAGCGTCGCGGGACTAGCGGGGGCGGGAACCGGGGAGCTGTTTTTT
cdr3_aa: CSVAGLAGAGTGELFF

d_call: TRBD2
j_call: TRBJ2-1
v_call: TRBV19
clone_size: -
cdr3_nt: TGTGCCAGTAGTATCGGGACTAGCGGGAATGAGCAGTTCTTC
cdr3_aa: CASSIGTSGNEQFF

d_call: TRBD2
j_call: TRBJ2-7
v_call: TRBV27
clone_size: -
cdr3_nt: TGTGCCAGCAGACTCAGCGGGATCGCCTCCTACGAGCAGTACTTC
cdr3_aa: CASRLSGIASYEQYF

d_call: -
j_call: TRBJ2-7
v_call: TRBV15
clone_size: -
cdr3_nt: TGTGCCACCAGCGGTCCGGACAGCTACGAGCAGTACTTC
cdr3_aa: CATSGPDSYEQYF

d_call: TRBD1
j_call: TRBJ1-1
v_call: TRBV5-1
clone_size: few
cdr3_nt: TGCGCCAGCAGCTTCCAGGGGGCGGTGGGCACTGAAGCTTTCTTT
cdr3_aa: CASSFQGAVGTEAFF

d_call: -
j_call: TRBJ1-4
v_call: TRBV27
clone_size: -
cdr3_nt: TGTGCCAGCAGCGTTCTCGGAGATGAAAAACTGTTTTTT
cdr3_aa: CASSVLGDEKLFF

d_call: -
j_call: TRBJ1-5
v_call: TRBV4-2
clone_size: -
cdr3_nt: TGTGCCAGCAGCCCAGGGATCAATCAGCCCCAGCATTTT
cdr3_aa: CASSPGINQPQHF

d_call: -
j_call: TRBJ2-7
v_call: TRBV4-3
clone_size: -
cdr3_nt: TGCGCCAGCAGCCAAGGGATCAAGAGCGAGCAGTACTTC
cdr3_aa: CASSQGIKSEQYF

d_call: -
j_call: TRBJ1-3
v_call: TRBV30
clone_size: -
cdr3_nt: TGTGCCTGGAGGGGGGCAGTCTCTGGAAACACCATATATTTT
cdr3_aa: CAWRGAVSGNTIYF

d_call: TRBD2
j_call: TRBJ2-7
v_call: TRBV6-1
clone_size: few
cdr3_nt: TGTGCCAGCAGTGAATACCCGGGGGGGCCCAACGAGCAGTACTTC
cdr3_aa: CASSEYPGGPNEQYF

d_call: -
j_call: TRBJ2-7
v_call: TRBV9
clone_size: -
cdr3_nt: TGTGCCAGCAGCGTAGGGGCAGGGAAAAGCTACGAGCAGTACTTC
cdr3_aa: CASSVGAGKSYEQYF

d_call: -
j_call: TRBJ2-7
v_call: TRBV13
clone_size: -
cdr3_nt: TGTGCCAGCAGCTTAGGGACAGACTACGAGCAGTACTTC
cdr3_aa: CASSLGTDYEQYF

d_call: -
j_call: TRBJ1-4
v_call: TRBV21-1
clone_size: -
cdr3_nt: TGTGCCAGCAGCAAAGTGAGACAGGGGTCAACTAATGAAAAACTGTTTTTT
cdr3_aa: CASSKVRQGSTNEKLFF

d_call: -
j_call: TRBJ1-4
v_call: TRBV28
clone_size: -
cdr3_nt: TGTGCCAGCAGTTCAGGAAAGGAAAAACTGTTTTTT
cdr3_aa: CASSSGKEKLFF

d_call: TRBD2
j_call: TRBJ2-2
v_call: TRBV7-7
clone_size: once
cdr3_nt: TGTGCCAGCAGCTCCGGACTAGCGGAGAACACCGGGGAGCTGTTTTTT
cdr3_aa: CASSSGLAENTGELFF

d_call: TRBD1
j_call: TRBJ2-3
v_call: TRBV10-3
clone_size: -
cdr3_nt: TGTGCCATCAGTGGGGGGACAGGGGTTGGCACAGATACGCAGTATTTT
cdr3_aa: CAISGGTGVGTDTQYF